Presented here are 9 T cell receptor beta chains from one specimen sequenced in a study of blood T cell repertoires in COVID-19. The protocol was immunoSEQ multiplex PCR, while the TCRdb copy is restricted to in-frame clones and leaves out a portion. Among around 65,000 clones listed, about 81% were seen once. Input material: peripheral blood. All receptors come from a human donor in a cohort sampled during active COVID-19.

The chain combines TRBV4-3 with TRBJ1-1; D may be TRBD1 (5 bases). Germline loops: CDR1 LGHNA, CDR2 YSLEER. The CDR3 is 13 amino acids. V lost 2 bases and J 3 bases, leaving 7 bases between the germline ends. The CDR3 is CASSQLGHTEAFF. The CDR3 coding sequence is TGCGCCAGCAGCCAATTGGGGCACACTGAAGCTTTCTTT.

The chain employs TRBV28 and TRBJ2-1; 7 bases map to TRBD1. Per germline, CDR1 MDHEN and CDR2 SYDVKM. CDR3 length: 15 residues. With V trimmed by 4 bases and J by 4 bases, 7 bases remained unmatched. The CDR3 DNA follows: TGTGCCAGCAGTTGGGGACAGTCGGGGTACAATGAGCAGTTCTTC. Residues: CASSWGQSGYNEQFF. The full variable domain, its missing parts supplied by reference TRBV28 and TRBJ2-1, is DVKVTQSSRYLVKRTGEKVFLECVQDMDHENMFWYRQDPGLGLRLIYFSYDVKMKEKGDIPEGYSVSREKKERFSLILESASTNQTSMYLCASSWGQSGYNEQFFGPGTRLTVL.

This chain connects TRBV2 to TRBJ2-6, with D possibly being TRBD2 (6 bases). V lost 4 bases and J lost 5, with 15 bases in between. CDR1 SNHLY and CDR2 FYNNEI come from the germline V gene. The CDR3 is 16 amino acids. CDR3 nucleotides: TGTGCCAGCAGTGCACGGGACTTTGCGAGGGCCAACGTCCTGACTTTC. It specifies CASSARDFARANVLTF. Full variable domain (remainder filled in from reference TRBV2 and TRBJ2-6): EPEVTQTPSHQVTQMGQEVILRCVPISNHLYFYWYRQILGQKVEFLVSFYNNEISEKSEIFDDQFSVERPDGSNFTLKIRSTKLEDSAMYFCASSARDFARANVLTFGAGSRLTVL.

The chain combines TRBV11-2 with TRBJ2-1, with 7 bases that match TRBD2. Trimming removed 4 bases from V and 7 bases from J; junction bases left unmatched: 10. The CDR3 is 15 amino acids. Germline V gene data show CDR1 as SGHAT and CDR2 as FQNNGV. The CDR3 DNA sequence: TGTGCCAGCAGCTCCCCTGGGGAGGGAGTGAATGAGCAGTTCTTC. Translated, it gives CASSSPGEGVNEQFF.

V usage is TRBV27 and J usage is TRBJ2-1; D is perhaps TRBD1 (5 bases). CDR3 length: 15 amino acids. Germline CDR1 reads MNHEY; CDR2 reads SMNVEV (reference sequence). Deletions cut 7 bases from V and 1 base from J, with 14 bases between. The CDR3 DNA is TGTGCCAGCATGGTTGGGGCAGGGTCCTACAATGAGCAGTTCTTC. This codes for CASMVGAGSYNEQFF.

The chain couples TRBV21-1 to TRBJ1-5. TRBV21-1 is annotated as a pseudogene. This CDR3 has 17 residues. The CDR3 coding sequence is TGTGCCAGCAGCAAAGGTGAAAGCGGGACTACGGATCAGCCCCAGCATTTT. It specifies CASSKGESGTTDQPQHF.

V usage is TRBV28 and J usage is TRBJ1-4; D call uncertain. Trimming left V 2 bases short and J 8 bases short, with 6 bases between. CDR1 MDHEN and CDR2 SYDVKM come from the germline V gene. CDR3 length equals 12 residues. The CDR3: CASSLLEEKLFF. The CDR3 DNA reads TGTGCCAGCAGTTTACTAGAGGAAAAACTGTTTTTT.

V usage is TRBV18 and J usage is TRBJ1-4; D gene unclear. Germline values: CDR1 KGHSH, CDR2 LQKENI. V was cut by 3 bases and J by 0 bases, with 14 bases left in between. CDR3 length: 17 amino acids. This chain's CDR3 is CASSPVSRLATNEKLFF. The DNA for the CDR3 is TGTGCCAGCTCACCGGTCAGCCGACTTGCAACTAATGAAAAACTGTTTTTT.

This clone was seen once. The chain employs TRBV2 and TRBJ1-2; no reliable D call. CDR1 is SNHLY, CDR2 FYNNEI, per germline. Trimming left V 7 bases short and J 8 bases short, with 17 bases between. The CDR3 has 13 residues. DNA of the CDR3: TGTGCCAGCAACCGAAGAGGGCAGGAGGGCTACACCTTC. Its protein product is CASNRRGQEGYTF.